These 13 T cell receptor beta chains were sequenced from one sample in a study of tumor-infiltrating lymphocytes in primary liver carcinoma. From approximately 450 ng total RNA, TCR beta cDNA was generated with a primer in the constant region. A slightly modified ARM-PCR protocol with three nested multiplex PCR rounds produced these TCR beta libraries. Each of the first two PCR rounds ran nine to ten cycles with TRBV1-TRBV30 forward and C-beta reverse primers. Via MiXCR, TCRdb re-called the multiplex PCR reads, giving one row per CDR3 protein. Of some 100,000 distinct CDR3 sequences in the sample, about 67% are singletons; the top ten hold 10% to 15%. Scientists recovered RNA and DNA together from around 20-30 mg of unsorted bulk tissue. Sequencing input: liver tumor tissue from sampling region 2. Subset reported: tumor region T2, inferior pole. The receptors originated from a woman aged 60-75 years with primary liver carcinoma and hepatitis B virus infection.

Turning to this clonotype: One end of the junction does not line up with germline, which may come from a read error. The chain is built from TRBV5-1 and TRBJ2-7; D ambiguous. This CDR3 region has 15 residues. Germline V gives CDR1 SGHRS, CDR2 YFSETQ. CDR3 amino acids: CDSSFLGASGNEQYF. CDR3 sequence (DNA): TGCGACAGCAGCTTCCTTGGAGCATCGGGTAACGAGCAGTACTTC. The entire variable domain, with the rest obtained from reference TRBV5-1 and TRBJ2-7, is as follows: KAGVTQTPRYLIKTRGQQVTLSCSPISGHRSVSWYQQTPGQGLQFLFEYFSETQRNKGNFPGRFSGRQFSNSRSEMNVSTLELGDSALYLCDSSFLGASGNEQYFGPGTRLTVT.

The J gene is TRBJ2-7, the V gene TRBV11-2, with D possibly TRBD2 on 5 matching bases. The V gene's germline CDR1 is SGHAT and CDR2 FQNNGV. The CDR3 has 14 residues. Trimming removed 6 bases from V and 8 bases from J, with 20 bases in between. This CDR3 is CASSPPSVASKQYF. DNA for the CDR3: TGTGCCAGCAGTCCCCCTTCAGTGGCTAGCAAGCAGTACTTC.

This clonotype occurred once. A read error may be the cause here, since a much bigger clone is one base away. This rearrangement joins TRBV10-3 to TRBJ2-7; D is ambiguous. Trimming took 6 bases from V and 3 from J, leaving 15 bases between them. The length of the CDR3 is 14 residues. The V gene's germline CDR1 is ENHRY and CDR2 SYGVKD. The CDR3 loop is CAISTVPSFYEQYF. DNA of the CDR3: TGTGCCATCAGCACCGTTCCCAGTTTCTACGAGCAGTACTTC.

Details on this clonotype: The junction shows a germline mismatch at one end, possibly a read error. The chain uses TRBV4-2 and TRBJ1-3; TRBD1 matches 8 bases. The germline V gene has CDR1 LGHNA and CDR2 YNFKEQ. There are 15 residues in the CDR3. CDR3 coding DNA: TGTGCCATCAGCCCTAAGACAGGGGTCGGAGACACCATATATTTT. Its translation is CAISPKTGVGDTIYF.

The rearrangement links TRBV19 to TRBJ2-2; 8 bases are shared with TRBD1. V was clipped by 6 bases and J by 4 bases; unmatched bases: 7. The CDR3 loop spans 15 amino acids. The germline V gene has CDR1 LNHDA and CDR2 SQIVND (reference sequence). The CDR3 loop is CASRMDRASTGELFF. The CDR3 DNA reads TGTGCCAGTAGAATGGACAGGGCGAGCACCGGGGAGCTGTTTTTT.

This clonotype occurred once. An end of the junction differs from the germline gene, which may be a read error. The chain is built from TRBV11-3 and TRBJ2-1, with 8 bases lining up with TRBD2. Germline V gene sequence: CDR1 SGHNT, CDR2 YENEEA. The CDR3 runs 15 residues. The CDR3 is CASNPRGSGNNKQFF. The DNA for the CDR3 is TGTGCCAGCAATCCTCGGGGTAGCGGGAACAATAAGCAGTTCTTC.

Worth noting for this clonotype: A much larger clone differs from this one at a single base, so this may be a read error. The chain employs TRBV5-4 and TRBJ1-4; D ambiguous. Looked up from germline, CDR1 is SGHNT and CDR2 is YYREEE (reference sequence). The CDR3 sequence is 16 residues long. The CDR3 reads CASNLGSGGSNEKLFF. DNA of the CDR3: TGTGCCAGCAACTTGGGGTCCGGCGGAAGTAATGAAAAACTGTTTTTT.

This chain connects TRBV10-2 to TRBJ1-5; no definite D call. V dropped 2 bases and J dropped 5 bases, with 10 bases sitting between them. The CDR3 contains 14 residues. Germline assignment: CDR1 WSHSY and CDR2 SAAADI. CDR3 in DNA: TGCGCCAGCAGTGAGAGGGAGTCCTATCAGCCCCAGCATTTT. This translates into CASSERESYQPQHF.

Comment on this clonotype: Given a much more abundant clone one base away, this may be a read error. The CDR3, as DNA: TGTGTCTGGAGTGTATCGGGTATCGAGCAGTACTTC. It encodes CVWSVSGIEQYF. The chain is built from TRBV30 and TRBJ2-7; D uncertain. The length of the CDR3 is 12 residues. Looked up from germline, CDR1 is GTSNPN and CDR2 is SVGIG (reference sequence).

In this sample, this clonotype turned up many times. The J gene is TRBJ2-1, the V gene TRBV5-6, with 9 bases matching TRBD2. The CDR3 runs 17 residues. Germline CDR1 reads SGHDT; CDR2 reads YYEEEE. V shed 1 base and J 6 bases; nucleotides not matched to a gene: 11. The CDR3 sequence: CASSLRGAGGPRNEQFF. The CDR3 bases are TGTGCCAGCAGCTTGAGGGGGGCGGGAGGGCCCCGCAATGAGCAGTTCTTC.

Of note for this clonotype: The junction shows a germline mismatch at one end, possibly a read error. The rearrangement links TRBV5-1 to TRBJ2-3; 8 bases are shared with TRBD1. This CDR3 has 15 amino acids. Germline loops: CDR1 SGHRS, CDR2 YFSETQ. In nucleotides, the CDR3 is TGCACCAACAGCGGCCGGACAGGGAGCACAGATACGCAATATTTT. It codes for CTNSGRTGSTDTQYF.

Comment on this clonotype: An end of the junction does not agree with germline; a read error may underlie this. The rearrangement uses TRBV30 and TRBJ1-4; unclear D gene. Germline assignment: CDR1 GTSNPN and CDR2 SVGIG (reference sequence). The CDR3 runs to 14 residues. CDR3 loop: CAWSEGQINEKLVF. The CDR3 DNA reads TGTGCCTGGAGTGAGGGCCAGATTAATGAAAAACTGGTTTTT.

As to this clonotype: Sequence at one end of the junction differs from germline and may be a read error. CDR3 nucleotide sequence: TGTGTCAGCGGCCCCCGACTGAGGAGTGAGAACTACAATGAGCAGTTCTTC. As protein: CVSGPRLRSENYNEQFF. The chain couples TRBV11-2 to TRBJ2-1, with D possibly TRBD2 on 5 matching bases. CDR1 is SGHAT and CDR2 is FQNNGV in the germline V gene. The CDR3 spans 17 residues.